This is a list of T cell receptor beta chains from one sample in a study of cytomegalovirus exposure and HLA in healthy donors. Profiling relied on immunoSEQ multiplex PCR, and the TCRdb table lists in-frame clones only, not all of them. The sample carries roughly 120,000 clones, around three quarters recorded once. Sequencing was performed on PBMCs. These receptors all stem from a woman in her 30s in good health and CMV-seronegative. Both conserved end residues are part of each CDR3. A D gene is named only where the DNA matches it firmly. Part of the rows lack a size; the others show once, few, many or a class for expanded clones.

TRBV6-5,TRBJ2-7,TRBD2,-,CASSHPSGRIYEQYF,TGTGCCAGCAGTCATCCTAGCGGGAGAATCTACGAGCAGTACTTC
TRBV28,TRBJ1-5,-,-,CASSKRTVRVQPQHF,TGTGCCAGCAGTAAACGGACAGTCAGGGTTCAGCCCCAGCATTTT
TRBV15,TRBJ1-1,-,-,CATSSGGGTEAFF,TGTGCCACCAGCAGTGGGGGCGGCACTGAAGCTTTCTTT
TRBV7-9,TRBJ1-4,-,-,CASSAGGATNEKLFF,TGTGCCAGCAGCGCCGGGGGGGCCACTAATGAAAAACTGTTTTTT
TRBV7-9,TRBJ2-1,TRBD1,-,CASSLLDRVGEQFF,TGTGCCAGCAGCTTACTGGACAGGGTCGGTGAGCAGTTCTTC
TRBV30,TRBJ1-1,TRBD1,-,CAWSTGTGPNTEAFF,TGTGCCTGGAGTACGGGGACAGGGCCGAACACTGAAGCTTTCTTT
TRBV1,TRBJ2-2,-,few,CTSSQLPRSSGGALVPGELFF,TGCACCAGCAGCCAACTGCCTCGATCTAGCGGGGGGGCATTAGTCCCCGGGGAGCTGTTTTTT
TRBV9,TRBJ2-1,TRBD2,-,CASSHSGRSWNEQFF,TGTGCCAGCAGCCATAGCGGGAGAAGCTGGAATGAGCAGTTCTTC
TRBV11-2,TRBJ2-5,-,-,CASSPRGGQETQYF,TGTGCCAGCAGCCCCCGAGGGGGCCAAGAGACCCAGTACTTC
TRBV9,TRBJ2-7,TRBD2,-,CASSTNSGGESYEQYF,TGTGCCAGCAGCACCAATAGCGGGGGGGAATCCTACGAGCAGTACTTC
TRBV29-1,TRBJ2-7,TRBD2,-,CSVERLAGTSEQYF,TGCAGCGTTGAGAGACTAGCGGGAACCAGCGAGCAGTACTTC
TRBV6-5,TRBJ2-1,TRBD2,-,CASSYPGTRDEQFF,TGTGCCAGCAGTTACCCGGGGACTAGGGACGAGCAGTTCTTC
TRBV9,TRBJ2-5,-,few,CASSFSTGLETQYF,TGTGCCAGCAGCTTCAGCACAGGGCTGGAGACCCAGTACTTC
TRBV6-5,TRBJ2-2,-,once,CASLKQGPHTGELFF,TGTGCCAGCCTCAAACAGGGTCCCCACACCGGGGAGCTGTTTTTT
TRBV29-1,TRBJ2-4,TRBD1,-,CSVATGAGIQYF,TGCAGCGTGGCCACAGGGGCAGGCATTCAGTACTTC
TRBV4-1,TRBJ2-7,-,-,CASSQHTSSYEQYF,TGCGCCAGCAGCCAACACACCAGCTCCTACGAGCAGTACTTC
TRBV11-2,TRBJ2-1,-,-,CASSLEVGNYNEQFF,TGTGCCAGCAGCTTAGAAGTCGGGAACTACAATGAGCAGTTCTTC
TRBV11-2,TRBJ2-7,-,few,CASSYHTSYEQYF,TGTGCCAGCAGCTATCACACCTCCTACGAGCAGTACTTC
TRBV7-9,TRBJ2-2,-,-,CASSTSDRDTGELFF,TGTGCCAGCAGCACCAGCGACAGAGACACCGGGGAGCTGTTTTTT
TRBV7-2,TRBJ1-2,-,-,CASRPDRSTGGYTF,TGTGCCAGCAGACCAGACAGGAGCACGGGGGGCTACACCTTC
TRBV6-6,TRBJ2-2,TRBD1,-,CASRSGTGSTGELFF,TGTGCCAGCAGATCCGGGACAGGGTCCACCGGGGAGCTGTTTTTT
TRBV30,TRBJ1-2,-,-,CAWSWGGANGYTF,TGTGCCTGGAGTTGGGGGGGGGCAAACGGCTACACCTTC
TRBV29-1,TRBJ2-7,TRBD2,-,CSVEGLAGVFGEQYF,TGCAGCGTTGAAGGGCTAGCGGGAGTTTTTGGCGAGCAGTACTTC
TRBV9,TRBJ1-6,-,few,CASSVVDTGNSPLHF,TGTGCCAGCAGCGTAGTGGACACCGGTAATTCACCCCTCCACTTT
TRBV5-6,TRBJ1-3,-,few,CASSLLGGTIYF,TGTGCCAGCAGCTTGCTGGGGGGCACCATATATTTT
TRBV7-9,TRBJ2-1,-,-,CASSLDPQGEQFF,TGTGCCAGCAGCTTAGACCCGCAGGGTGAGCAGTTCTTC
TRBV11-2,TRBJ1-1,TRBD1,once,CASSLIPLTTGWTEAFF,TGTGCCAGCAGCTTAATCCCCCTTACGACAGGGTGGACTGAAGCTTTCTTT
TRBV4-3,TRBJ1-4,-,-,CASRERGGKLFF,TGCGCCAGCAGGGAAAGGGGGGGAAAACTGTTTTTT
TRBV7-9,TRBJ1-4,-,-,CASTLGGARDEKLFF,TGTGCCAGCACCCTTGGGGGGGCCCGGGATGAAAAACTGTTTTTT